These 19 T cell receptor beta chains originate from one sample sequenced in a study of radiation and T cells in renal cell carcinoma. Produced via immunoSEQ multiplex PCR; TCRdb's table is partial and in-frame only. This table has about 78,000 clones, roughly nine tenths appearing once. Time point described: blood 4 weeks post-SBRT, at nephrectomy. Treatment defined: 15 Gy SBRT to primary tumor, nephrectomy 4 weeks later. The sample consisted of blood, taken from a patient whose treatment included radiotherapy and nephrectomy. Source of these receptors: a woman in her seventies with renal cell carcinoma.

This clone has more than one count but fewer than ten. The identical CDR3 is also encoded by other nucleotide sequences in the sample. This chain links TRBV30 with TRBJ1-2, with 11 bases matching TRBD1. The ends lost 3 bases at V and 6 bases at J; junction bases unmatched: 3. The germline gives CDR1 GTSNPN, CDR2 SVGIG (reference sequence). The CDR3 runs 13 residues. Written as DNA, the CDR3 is TGTGCCTGGAGCTGGACAGGGGGCGATGGCTACACCTTC. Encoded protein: CAWSWTGGDGYTF.

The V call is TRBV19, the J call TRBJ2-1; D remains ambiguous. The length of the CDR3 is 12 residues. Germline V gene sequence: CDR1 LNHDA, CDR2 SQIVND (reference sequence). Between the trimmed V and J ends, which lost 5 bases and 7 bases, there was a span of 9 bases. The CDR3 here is CASSARVNEQFF. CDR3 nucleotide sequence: TGTGCCAGTAGTGCCCGGGTGAATGAGCAGTTCTTC.

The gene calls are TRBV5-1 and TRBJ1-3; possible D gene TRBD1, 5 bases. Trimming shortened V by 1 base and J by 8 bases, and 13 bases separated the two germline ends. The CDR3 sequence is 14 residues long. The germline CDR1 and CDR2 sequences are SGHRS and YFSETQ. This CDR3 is CASSLSGRGDTIYF. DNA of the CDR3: TGCGCCAGCAGCTTGTCCGGGAGGGGAGACACCATATATTTT. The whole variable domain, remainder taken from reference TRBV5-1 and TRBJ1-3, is KAGVTQTPRYLIKTRGQQVTLSCSPISGHRSVSWYQQTPGQGLQFLFEYFSETQRNKGNFPGRFSGRQFSNSRSEMNVSTLELGDSALYLCASSLSGRGDTIYFGEGSWLTVV.

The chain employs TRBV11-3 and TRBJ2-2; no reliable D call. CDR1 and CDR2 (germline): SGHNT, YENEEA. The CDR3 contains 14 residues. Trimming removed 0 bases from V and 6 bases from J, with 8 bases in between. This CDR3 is CASSLDRVAGELFF. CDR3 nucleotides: TGTGCCAGCAGCTTAGATCGGGTGGCCGGGGAGCTGTTTTTT.

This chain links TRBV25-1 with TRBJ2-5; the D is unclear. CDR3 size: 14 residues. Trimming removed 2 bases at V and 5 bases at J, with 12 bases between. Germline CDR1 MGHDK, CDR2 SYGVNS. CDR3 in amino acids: CASSEASPPETQYF. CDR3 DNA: TGTGCCAGCAGTGAAGCGTCCCCCCCTGAGACCCAGTACTTC.

The CDR3 DNA reads TGTGCCAGCTCACTAGGACAGTACTATGGCTACACCTTC. Its translation: CASSLGQYYGYTF. The V call is TRBV18, the J call TRBJ1-2, with D perhaps TRBD1 (6 bases). Germline V CDR1 and CDR2: KGHSH, LQKENI. There are 13 residues in the CDR3. With 4 bases removed from V and 3 bases from J, the gap between germline ends came to 9 bases.

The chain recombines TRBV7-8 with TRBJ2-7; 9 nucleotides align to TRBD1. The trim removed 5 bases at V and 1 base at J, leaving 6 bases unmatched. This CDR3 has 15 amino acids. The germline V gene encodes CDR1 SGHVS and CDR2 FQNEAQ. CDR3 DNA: TGTGCCAGCAGCACACTGACAGGGGGGTCCTACGAGCAGTACTTC. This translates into CASSTLTGGSYEQYF.

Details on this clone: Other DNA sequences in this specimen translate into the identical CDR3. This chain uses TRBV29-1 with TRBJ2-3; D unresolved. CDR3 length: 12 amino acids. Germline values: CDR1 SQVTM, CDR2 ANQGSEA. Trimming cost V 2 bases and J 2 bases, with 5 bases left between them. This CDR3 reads CSVESITDTQYF. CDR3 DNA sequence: TGCAGCGTTGAATCGATCACAGATACGCAGTATTTT.

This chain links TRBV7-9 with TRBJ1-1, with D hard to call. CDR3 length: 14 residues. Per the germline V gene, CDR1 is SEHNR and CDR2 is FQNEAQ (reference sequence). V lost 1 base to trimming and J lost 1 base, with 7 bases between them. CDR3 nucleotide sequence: TGTGCCAGCAGCTTAGACGGGTGGAACACTGAAGCTTTCTTT. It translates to CASSLDGWNTEAFF.

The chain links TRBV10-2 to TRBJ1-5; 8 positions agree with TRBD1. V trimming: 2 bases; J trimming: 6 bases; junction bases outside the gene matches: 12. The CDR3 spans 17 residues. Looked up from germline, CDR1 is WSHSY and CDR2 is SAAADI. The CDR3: CASSEPGTRGPAQPQHF. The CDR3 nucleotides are TGCGCCAGCAGTGAGCCCGGGACCAGGGGGCCTGCTCAGCCCCAGCATTTT.

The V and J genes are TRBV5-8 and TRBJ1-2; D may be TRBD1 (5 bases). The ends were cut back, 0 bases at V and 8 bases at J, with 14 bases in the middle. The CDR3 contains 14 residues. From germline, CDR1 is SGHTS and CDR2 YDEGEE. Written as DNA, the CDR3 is TGTGCCAGCAGCTTGGATATCAGGGCAAGCGGCTACACCTTC. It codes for CASSLDIRASGYTF.

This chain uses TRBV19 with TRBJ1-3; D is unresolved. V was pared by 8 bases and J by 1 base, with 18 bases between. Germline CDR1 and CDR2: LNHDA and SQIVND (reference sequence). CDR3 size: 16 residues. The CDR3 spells CASDPRRKGSGNTIYF. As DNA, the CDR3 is TGTGCCAGTGATCCTCGGAGGAAAGGTTCTGGAAACACCATATATTTT.

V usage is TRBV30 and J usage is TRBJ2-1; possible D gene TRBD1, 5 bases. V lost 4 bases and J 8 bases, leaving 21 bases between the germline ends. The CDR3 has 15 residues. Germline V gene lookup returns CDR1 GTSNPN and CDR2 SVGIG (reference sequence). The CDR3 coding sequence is TGTGCCTGGAAATCAGGGTCGACAAGGACCCATGAGCAGTTCTTC. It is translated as CAWKSGSTRTHEQFF. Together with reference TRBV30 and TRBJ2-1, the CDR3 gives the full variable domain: SQTIHQWPATLVQPVGSPLSLECTVEGTSNPNLYWYRQAAGRGLQLLFYSVGIGQISSEVPQNLSASRPQDRQFILSSKKLLLSDSGFYLCAWKSGSTRTHEQFFGPGTRLTVL.

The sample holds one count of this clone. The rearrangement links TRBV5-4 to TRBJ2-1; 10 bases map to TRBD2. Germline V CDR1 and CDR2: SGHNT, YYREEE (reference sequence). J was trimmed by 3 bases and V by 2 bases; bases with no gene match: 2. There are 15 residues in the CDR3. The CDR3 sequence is CASSLGLADYNEQFF. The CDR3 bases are TGTGCCAGCAGCTTAGGACTAGCGGACTACAATGAGCAGTTCTTC.

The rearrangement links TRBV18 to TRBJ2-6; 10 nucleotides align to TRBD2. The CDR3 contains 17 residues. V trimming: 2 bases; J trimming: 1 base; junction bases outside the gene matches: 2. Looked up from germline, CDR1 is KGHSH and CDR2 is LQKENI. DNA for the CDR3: TGTGCCAGCTCACCAAGCGGGGGGGCGTCTGGGGCCAACGTCCTGACTTTC. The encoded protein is CASSPSGGASGANVLTF. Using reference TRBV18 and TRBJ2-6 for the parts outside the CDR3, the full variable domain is NAGVMQNPRHLVRRRGQEARLRCSPMKGHSHVYWYRQLPEEGLKFMVYLQKENIIDESGMPKERFSAEFPKEGPSILRIQQVVRGDSAAYFCASSPSGGASGANVLTFGAGSRLTVL.

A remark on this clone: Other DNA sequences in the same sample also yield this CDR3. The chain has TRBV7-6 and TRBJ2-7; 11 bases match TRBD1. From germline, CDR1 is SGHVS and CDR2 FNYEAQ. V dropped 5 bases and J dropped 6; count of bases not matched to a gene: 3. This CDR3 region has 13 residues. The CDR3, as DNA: TGTGCCAGCAGCCCCGGGACAGGGGGCGAGCAGTACTTC. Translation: CASSPGTGGEQYF.

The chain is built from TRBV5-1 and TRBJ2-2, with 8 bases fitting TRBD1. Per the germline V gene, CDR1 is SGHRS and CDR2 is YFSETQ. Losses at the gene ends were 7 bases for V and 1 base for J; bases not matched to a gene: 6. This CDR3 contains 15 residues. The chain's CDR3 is CASGAGGVNTGELFF. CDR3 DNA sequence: TGCGCCAGCGGGGCAGGGGGCGTGAACACCGGGGAGCTGTTTTTT.

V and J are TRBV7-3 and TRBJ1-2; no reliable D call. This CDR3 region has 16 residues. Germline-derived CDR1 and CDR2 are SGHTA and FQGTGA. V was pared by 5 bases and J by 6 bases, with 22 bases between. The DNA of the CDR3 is TGTGCCAGCAGCCCCCGTGGTTCGCCGACCCCTAATGGCTACACCTTC. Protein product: CASSPRGSPTPNGYTF. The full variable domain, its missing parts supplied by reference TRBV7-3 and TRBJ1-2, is GAGVSQTPSNKVTEKGKYVELRCDPISGHTALYWYRQSLGQGPEFLIYFQGTGAADDSGLPNDRFFAVRPEGSVSTLKIQRTERGDSAVYLCASSPRGSPTPNGYTFGSGTRLTVV.

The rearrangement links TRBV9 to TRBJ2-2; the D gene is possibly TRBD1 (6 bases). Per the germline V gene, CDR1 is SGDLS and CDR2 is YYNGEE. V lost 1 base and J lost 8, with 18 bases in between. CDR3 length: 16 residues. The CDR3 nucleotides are TGTGCCAGCAGCGTATTTGGACAGTCTCAAGTAGGGGAGCTGTTTTTT. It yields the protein CASSVFGQSQVGELFF.